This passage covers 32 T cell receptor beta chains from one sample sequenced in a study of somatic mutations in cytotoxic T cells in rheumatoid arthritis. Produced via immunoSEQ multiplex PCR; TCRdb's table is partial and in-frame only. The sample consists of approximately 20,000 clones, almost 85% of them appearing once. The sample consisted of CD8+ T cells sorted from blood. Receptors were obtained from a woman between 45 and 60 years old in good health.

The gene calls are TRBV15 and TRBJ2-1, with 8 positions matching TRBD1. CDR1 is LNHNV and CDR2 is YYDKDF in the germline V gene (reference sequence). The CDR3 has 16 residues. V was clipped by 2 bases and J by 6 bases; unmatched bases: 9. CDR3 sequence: CATSRPDRGRFNEQFF. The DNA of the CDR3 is TGTGCCACCAGCAGACCTGACAGGGGCCGGTTCAATGAGCAGTTCTTC.

CDR3 sequence reads: CASTPFGVETQYF. CDR3 sequence (DNA): TGTGCCAGCACCCCTTTTGGCGTAGAGACCCAGTACTTC. The chain links TRBV13 to TRBJ2-5; D gene unclear. Trimming pared 7 bases from V and 4 bases from J, leaving 13 bases between. Looked up from germline, CDR1 is PRHDT and CDR2 is FYEKMQ (reference sequence). CDR3 size: 13 residues.

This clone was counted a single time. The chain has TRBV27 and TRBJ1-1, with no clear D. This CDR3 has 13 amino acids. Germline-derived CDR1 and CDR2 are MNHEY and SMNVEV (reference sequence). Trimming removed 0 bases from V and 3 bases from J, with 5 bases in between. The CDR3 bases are TGTGCCAGCAGTTTATCCAAGGACACTGAAGCTTTCTTT. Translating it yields CASSLSKDTEAFF.

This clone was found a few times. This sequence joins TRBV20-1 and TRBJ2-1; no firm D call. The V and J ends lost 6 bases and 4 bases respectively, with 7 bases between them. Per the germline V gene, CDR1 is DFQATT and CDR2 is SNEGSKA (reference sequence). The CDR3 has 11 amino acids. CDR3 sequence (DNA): TGCAGTGCCACCCGGTACAATGAGCAGTTCTTC. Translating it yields CSATRYNEQFF.

The CDR3 sequence: CAKRQNPLSGYTF. CDR3 DNA sequence: TGCGCTAAAAGGCAGAACCCCCTGAGTGGCTACACCTTC. V usage is TRBV23-1 and J usage is TRBJ1-2, with D unresolved. TRBV23-1 is classed as an ORF, of uncertain function. The CDR3 contains 13 residues.

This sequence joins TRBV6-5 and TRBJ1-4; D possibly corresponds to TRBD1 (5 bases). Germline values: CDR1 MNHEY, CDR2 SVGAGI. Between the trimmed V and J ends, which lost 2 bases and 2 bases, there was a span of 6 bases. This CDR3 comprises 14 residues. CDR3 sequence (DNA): TGTGCCAGCAGTTACGGGGGGACTAATGAAAAACTGTTTTTT. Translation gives CASSYGGTNEKLFF.

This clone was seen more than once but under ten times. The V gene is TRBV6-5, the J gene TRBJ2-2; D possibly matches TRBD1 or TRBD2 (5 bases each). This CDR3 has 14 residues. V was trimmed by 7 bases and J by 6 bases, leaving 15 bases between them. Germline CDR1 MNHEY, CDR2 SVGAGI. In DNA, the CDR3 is TGTGCCAGCAACAACGAGGGGTTGGCCGGGGAGCTGTTTTTT. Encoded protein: CASNNEGLAGELFF.

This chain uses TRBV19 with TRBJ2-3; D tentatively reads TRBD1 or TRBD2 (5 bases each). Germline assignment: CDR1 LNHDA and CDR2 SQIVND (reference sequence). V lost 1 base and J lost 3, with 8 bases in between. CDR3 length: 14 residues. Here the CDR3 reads CASSIVGTTDTQYF. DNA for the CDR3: TGTGCCAGTAGTATAGTTGGGACGACAGATACGCAGTATTTT.

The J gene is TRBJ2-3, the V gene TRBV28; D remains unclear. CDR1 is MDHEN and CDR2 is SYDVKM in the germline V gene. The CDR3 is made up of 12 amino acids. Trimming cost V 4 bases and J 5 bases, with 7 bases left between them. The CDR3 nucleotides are TGTGCCAGCAGTTCAGTTGGAGATACGCAGTATTTT. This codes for CASSSVGDTQYF.

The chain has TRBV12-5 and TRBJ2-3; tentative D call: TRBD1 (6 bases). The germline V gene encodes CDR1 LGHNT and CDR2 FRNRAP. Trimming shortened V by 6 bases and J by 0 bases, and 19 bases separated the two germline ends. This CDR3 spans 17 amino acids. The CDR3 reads CASGGTLRSSSTDTQYF. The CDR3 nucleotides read TGTGCTAGTGGGGGGACATTAAGATCCTCTAGCACAGATACGCAGTATTTT. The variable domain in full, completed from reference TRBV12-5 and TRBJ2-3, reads DARVTQTPRHKVTEMGQEVTMRCQPILGHNTVFWYRQTMMQGLELLAYFRNRAPLDDSGMPKDRFSAEMPDATLATLKIQPSEPRDSAVYFCASGGTLRSSSTDTQYFGPGTRLTVL.

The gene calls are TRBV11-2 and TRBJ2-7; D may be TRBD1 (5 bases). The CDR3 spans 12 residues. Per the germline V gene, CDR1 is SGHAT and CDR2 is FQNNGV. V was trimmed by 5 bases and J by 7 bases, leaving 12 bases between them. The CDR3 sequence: CASSTTGLEQYF. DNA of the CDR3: TGTGCCAGCAGCACCACAGGTTTAGAGCAGTACTTC.

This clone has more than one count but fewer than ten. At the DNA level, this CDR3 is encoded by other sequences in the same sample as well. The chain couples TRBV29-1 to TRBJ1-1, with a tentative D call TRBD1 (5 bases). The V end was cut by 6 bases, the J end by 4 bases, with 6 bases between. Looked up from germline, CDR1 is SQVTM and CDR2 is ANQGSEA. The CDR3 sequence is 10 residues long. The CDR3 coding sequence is TGCAGCGTGGGGACCACTGAAGCTTTCTTT. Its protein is CSVGTTEAFF.

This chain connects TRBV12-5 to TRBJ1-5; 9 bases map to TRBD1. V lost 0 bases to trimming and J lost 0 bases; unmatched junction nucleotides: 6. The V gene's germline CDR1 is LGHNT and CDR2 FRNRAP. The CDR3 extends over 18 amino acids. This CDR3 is CASGLVSGTGYSNQPQHF. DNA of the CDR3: TGTGCTAGTGGTTTGGTTTCCGGGACAGGGTATAGCAATCAGCCCCAGCATTTT.

CDR3 residues: CASSEGQGRYGANVLTF. The CDR3 DNA reads TGTGCCAGCAGCGAGGGACAGGGGCGTTATGGGGCCAACGTCCTGACTTTC. V is TRBV9 and J is TRBJ2-6; TRBD1 matches at 10 bases. This CDR3 is 17 amino acids long. Looked up from germline, CDR1 is SGDLS and CDR2 is YYNGEE. The V segment lost 3 bases and the J segment 3 bases; nucleotides outside the gene matches: 6. Together with reference TRBV9 and TRBJ2-6, the CDR3 gives the full variable domain: DSGVTQTPKHLITATGQRVTLRCSPRSGDLSVYWYQQSLDQGLQFLIQYYNGEERAKGNILERFSAQQFPDLHSELNLSSLELGDSALYFCASSEGQGRYGANVLTFGAGSRLTVL.

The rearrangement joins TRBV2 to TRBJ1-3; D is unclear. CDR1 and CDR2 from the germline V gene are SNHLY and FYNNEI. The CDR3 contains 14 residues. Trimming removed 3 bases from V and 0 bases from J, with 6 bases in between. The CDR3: CASSDSNSGNTIYF. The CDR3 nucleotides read TGTGCCAGCAGTGACAGCAACTCTGGAAACACCATATATTTT.

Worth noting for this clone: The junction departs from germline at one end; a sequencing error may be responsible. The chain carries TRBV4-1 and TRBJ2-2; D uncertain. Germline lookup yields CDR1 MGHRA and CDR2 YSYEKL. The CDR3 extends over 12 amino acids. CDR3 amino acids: CASRQDSGELFF. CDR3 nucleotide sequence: TGCGCCAGCAGGCAAGATTCCGGGGAGCTGTTTTTT.

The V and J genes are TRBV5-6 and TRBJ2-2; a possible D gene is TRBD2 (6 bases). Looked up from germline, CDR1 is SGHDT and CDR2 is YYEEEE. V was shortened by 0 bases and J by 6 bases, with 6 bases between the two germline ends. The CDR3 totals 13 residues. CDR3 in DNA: TGTGCCAGCAGCTTGGGGGAGGCCGGGGAGCTGTTTTTT. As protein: CASSLGEAGELFF.

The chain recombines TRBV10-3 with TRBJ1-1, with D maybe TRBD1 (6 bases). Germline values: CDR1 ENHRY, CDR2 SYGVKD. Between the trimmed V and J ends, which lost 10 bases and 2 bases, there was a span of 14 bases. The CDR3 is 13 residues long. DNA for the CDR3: TGTGCCAAAATGCGGGACACCAACACTGAAGCTTTCTTT. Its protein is CAKMRDTNTEAFF.

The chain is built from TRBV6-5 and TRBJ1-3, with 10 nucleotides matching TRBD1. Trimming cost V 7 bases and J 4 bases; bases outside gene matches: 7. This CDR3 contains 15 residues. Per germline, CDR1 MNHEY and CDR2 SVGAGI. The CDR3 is CASNPDRGHGNTIYF. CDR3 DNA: TGTGCCAGCAATCCTGACAGGGGGCACGGAAACACCATATATTTT.

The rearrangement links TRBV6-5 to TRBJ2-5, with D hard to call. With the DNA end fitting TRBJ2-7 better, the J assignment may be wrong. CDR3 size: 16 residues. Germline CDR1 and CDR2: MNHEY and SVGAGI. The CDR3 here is CASSYSLLGSRSEQYF. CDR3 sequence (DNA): TGTGCCAGCAGTTACTCGTTACTTGGGTCCCGGTCCGAGCAGTACTTC.

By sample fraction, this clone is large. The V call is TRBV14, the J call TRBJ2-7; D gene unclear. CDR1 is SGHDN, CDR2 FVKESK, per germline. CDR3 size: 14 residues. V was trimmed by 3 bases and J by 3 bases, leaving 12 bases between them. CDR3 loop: CASSQWTTFYEQYF. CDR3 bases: TGTGCCAGCAGCCAGTGGACCACATTCTACGAGCAGTACTTC.

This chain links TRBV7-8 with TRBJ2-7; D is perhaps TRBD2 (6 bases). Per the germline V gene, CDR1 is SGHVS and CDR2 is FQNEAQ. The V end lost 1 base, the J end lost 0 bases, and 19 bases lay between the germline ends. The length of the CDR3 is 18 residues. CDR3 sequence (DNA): TGTGCCAGCAGCTTAGGGACGCTCGGGACTCCGAGCTCCTACGAGCAGTACTTC. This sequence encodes CASSLGTLGTPSSYEQYF.

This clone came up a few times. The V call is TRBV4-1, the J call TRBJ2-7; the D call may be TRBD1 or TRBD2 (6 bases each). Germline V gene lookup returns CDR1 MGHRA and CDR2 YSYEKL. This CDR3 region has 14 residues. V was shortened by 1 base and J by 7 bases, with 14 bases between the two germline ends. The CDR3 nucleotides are TGCGCCAGCAGCCAAGGAGGGGGACGGGAGGAGCAGTACTTC. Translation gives CASSQGGGREEQYF.

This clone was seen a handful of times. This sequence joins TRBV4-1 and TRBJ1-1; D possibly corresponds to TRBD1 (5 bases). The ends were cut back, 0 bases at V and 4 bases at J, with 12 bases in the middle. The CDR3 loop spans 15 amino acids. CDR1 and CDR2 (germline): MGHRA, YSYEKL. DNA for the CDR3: TGCGCCAGCAGCCAAGAATGGCCCGGGGGCACTGAAGCTTTCTTT. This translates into CASSQEWPGGTEAFF.

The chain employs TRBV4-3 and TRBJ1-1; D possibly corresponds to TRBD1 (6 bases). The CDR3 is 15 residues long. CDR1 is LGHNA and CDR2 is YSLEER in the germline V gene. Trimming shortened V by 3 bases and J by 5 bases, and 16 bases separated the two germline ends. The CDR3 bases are TGCGCCAGCAGCCATTGGACAGAGGCGCAGACTGAAGCTTTCTTT. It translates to CASSHWTEAQTEAFF.

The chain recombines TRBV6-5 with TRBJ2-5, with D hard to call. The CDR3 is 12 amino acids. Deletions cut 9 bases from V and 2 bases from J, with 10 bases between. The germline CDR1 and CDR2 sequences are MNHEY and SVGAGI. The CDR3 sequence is CASGASQETQYF. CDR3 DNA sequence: TGTGCCAGTGGCGCATCTCAAGAGACCCAGTACTTC.

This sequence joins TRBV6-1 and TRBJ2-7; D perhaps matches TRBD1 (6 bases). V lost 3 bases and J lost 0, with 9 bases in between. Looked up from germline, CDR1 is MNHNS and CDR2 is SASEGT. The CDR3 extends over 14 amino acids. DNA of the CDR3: TGTGCCAGCAGTGAGGTGGACAGCTCCTACGAGCAGTACTTC. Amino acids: CASSEVDSSYEQYF.

Written as DNA, the CDR3 is TGTGCCAGCAGCTTAGGTACAGCGCTCTACGAGCAGTACTTC. Protein product: CASSLGTALYEQYF. The chain carries TRBV7-6 and TRBJ2-7; no firm D call. V was trimmed by 1 base and J by 3 bases, leaving 10 bases between them. Germline values: CDR1 SGHVS, CDR2 FNYEAQ. The CDR3 length is 14 residues.

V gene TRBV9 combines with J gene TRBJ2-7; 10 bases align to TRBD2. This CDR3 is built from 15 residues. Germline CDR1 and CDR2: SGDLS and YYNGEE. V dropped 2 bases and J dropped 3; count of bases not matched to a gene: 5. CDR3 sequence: CASSVSSGSVYEQYF. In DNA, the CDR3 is TGTGCCAGCAGCGTTTCTAGCGGGAGTGTCTACGAGCAGTACTTC.

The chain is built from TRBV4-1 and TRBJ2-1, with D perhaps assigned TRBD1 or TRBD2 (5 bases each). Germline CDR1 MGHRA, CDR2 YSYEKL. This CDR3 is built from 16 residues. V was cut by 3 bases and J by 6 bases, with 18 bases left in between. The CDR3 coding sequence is TGCGCCAGCAGCCAGAGGCCCCCGAGGGGTTTCAATGAGCAGTTCTTC. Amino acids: CASSQRPPRGFNEQFF.

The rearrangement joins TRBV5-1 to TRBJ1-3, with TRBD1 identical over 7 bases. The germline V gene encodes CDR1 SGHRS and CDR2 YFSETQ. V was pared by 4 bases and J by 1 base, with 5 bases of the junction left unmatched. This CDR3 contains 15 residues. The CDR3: CASSPWDSSGNTIYF. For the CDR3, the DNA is TGCGCCAGCAGCCCCTGGGACAGTTCTGGAAACACCATATATTTT.

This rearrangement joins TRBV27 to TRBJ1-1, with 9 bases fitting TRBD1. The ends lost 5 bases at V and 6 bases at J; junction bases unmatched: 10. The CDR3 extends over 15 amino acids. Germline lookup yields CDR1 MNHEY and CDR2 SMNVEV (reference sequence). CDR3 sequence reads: CASSTRDRVFSEAFF. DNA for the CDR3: TGTGCCAGCAGTACCCGGGACAGGGTTTTTTCTGAAGCTTTCTTT.